This entry features one T cell receptor (beta chain) sequence. The treatment here: some 19 received Ad26.COV2.S at low or high dose, single or two shots; about 5 received placebo; per-sample allocation not given. After the first vaccine or placebo injection, samples were drawn on day 63. Wuhan-strain spike was delivered by a replication-incompetent Ad26 vector. V was clipped by 5 bases and J by 2 bases, with 11 bases between them. Germline V lookup: CDR1 SGHVS, CDR2 FNYEAQ. This CDR3 contains 14 residues. The entry originates in a study of Ad26.COV2.S vaccination and SARS-CoV-2 variants. Repertoires were generated with immunoSEQ multiplex PCR, while TCRdb's copy carries only in-frame clones and drops some. The data hold roughly 380,000 clones, with roughly 84% observed a single time.

The chain has TRBV7-6 and TRBJ2-3; maybe TRBD2 (6 bases). The material was peripheral blood, obtained in a trial of Ad26.COV2.S vaccine versus placebo. The sequence was collected from a person between 18 and 59 years old who received the Ad26.COV2.S COVID-19 vaccine or a placebo. The CDR3 region has the DNA TGTGCCAGCAGCGGGGGGAGAAACACAGATACGCAGTATTTT. Residues: CASSGGRNTDTQYF.